A selection of T cell receptor beta chains follows, all from one sample in a study of somatic mutations in cytotoxic T cells in rheumatoid arthritis. Some clones are missing from TCRdb's copy, which holds only in-frame ones; the method was immunoSEQ multiplex PCR. This table has around 19,000 clones, 68% appearing once. Sequencing was performed on CD8+ T cells sorted from blood. The source of these receptors is an adult with rheumatoid arthritis. Both conserved end residues are part of each CDR3. The D gene is left open where the match is weak. Clone size is given for some rows only: seen once, a few or many times, or a class if the clone is expanded.

TGTGCCAGCATAGACAGGGAGGGTGGTGAAAAACTGTTTTTT	CASIDREGGEKLFF	TRBV2	TRBJ1-4	once	TRBD1
TGCGCCAGCAGCCCCGATCGGGACAGGGGGTATAATTCACCCCTCCACTTT	CASSPDRDRGYNSPLHF	TRBV4-1	TRBJ1-6	.	TRBD1
TGTGCCAGCAGCCTCGATTCGACGGGGGGCTACACCTTC	CASSLDSTGGYTF	TRBV11-2	TRBJ1-2	.	.
TGTGCCACCAGCAGAGAAGGGAATGGCAATCAGCCCCAGCATTTT	CATSREGNGNQPQHF	TRBV15	TRBJ1-5	few	.
TGTGCCACCAGCAGGAATGAGGATACGCAGTATTTT	CATSRNEDTQYF	TRBV15	TRBJ2-3	.	.
TGTGCCAGCAGTTTATCGCCGGGGGGGCCTCACGAGCAGTACTTC	CASSLSPGGPHEQYF	TRBV27	TRBJ2-7	.	TRBD2
TGTGCCTGGAGTGGGAGGGGGAGCACAGATACGCAGTATTTT	CAWSGRGSTDTQYF	TRBV30	TRBJ2-3	.	.
TGTGCCAGCAGCCCCTCTGGTGGCGGGGGGTTTGAGACCCAGTACTTC	CASSPSGGGGFETQYF	TRBV4-2	TRBJ2-5	once	TRBD2
TGCGCCAGCAGCTTGGCTCCGGACGAGCAGTACTTC	CASSLAPDEQYF	TRBV5-1	TRBJ2-7	.	.
TGCAGTGCTAGGGAAAGTGGGGGCTACACCTTC	CSARESGGYTF	TRBV20-1	TRBJ1-2	.	.
TGTGCCAGCAGCTTAGGGGGTAGTGGGGCCAACGTCCTGACTTTC	CASSLGGSGANVLTF	TRBV5-5	TRBJ2-6	.	.
TGTGCCAGCAGCTTCCAGGGACACGAGCAGTACTTC	CASSFQGHEQYF	TRBV5-6	TRBJ2-7	.	.
TGTGCCTGGAGTGTACAAGGTAACACTGAAGCTTTCTTT	CAWSVQGNTEAFF	TRBV30	TRBJ1-1	.	.
TGTGCCATCAGCCCCGTTGGACAGGGCGACCCCCTCCACTTT	CAISPVGQGDPLHF	TRBV10-3	TRBJ1-6	once	TRBD1
TGTGCCAGCAGCCCGACCCTTAGCGGGGATGAGCAGTTCTTC	CASSPTLSGDEQFF	TRBV14	TRBJ2-1	.	TRBD2
TGTGCCAGCAGTTACGCGCTCCCGGGTGAAAAACTGTTTTTT	CASSYALPGEKLFF	TRBV6-5	TRBJ1-4	.	.
TGCGCCAGCAGCCAAGGCCTAGGCCTTAACTATGGCTACACCTTC	CASSQGLGLNYGYTF	TRBV4-1	TRBJ1-2	.	.
TGCGCCAGCAGCCCCGAATCCGACAGAGGCGAGCAGTACTTC	CASSPESDRGEQYF	TRBV4-3	TRBJ2-7	.	.
TGTGCCAGCAGCGGCGACGGGAATGGCTACACCTTC	CASSGDGNGYTF	TRBV5-6	TRBJ1-2	.	.
TGTGCCAGCAGGACCGGGACAGGGGGCGGTCAGCCCCAGCATTTT	CASRTGTGGGQPQHF	TRBV6-5	TRBJ1-5	medium-sized	TRBD1
TGCGCCAGCAGTGAACAGGGAACCTACAATGAGCAGTTCTTC	CASSEQGTYNEQFF	TRBV10-1	TRBJ2-1	.	.
TGTGCCATCGGGTCGTACGGCGGGTCAGAGACCCAGTACTTC	CAIGSYGGSETQYF	TRBV10-3	TRBJ2-5	.	.
TGCGCCAGCAGCCACATTAGCGGGGGAAGCTCCTACGAGCAGTACTTC	CASSHISGGSSYEQYF	TRBV4-1	TRBJ2-7	.	TRBD2
TGTGCCACCAGCAGAGATCCGGGGACCTACGAGCAGTACTTC	CATSRDPGTYEQYF	TRBV15	TRBJ2-7	.	.
TGTGCCAGCAGTTTAAATAACAGGGGACGCACTGAAGCTTTCTTT	CASSLNNRGRTEAFF	TRBV28	TRBJ1-1	.	TRBD1
TGTGCCAGCAGCTTAGGCGGGGGGGGCGGCAATGAGCAGTTCTTC	CASSLGGGGGNEQFF	TRBV7-6	TRBJ2-1	.	TRBD2
TGCGCCAGCAGCTTCCAGCTCGAGGATGGCTACACCTTC	CASSFQLEDGYTF	TRBV5-1	TRBJ1-2	.	.
TGCGCCAGCAGCCAAGGGGCAGGGACCTATGGCTACACCTTC	CASSQGAGTYGYTF	TRBV4-1	TRBJ1-2	few	.
TGTGCCAGCAGTTTGGGGGGACAAACCTACGAGCAGTACTTC	CASSLGGQTYEQYF	TRBV27	TRBJ2-7	.	.
TGCGCCAGCAGCCAAGAGAGGTTAGGTGGAAACACCATATATTTT	CASSQERLGGNTIYF	TRBV4-1	TRBJ1-3	.	.
TGTGCCAGCAGTTTCGGGACTCCACAAGAGACCCAGTACTTC	CASSFGTPQETQYF	TRBV28	TRBJ2-5	few	.
TGTGCCAGCAGTGACTCTGGGGGCCTTTCCGCGAACACTGAAGCTTTCTTT	CASSDSGGLSANTEAFF	TRBV6-4	TRBJ1-1	.	.
TGTGCCAGCAGCGTCGACCCGGAGAATGAGCAGTTCTTC	CASSVDPENEQFF	TRBV5-4	TRBJ2-1	.	.
TGTGCCAGCAGGGGGCGTAGGAATGAGCAGTTCTTC	CASRGRRNEQFF	TRBV5-4	TRBJ2-1	.	.
TGTGCCAGCAGCTCCAACGGGAACTACAATGAGCAGTTCTTC	CASSSNGNYNEQFF	TRBV11-1	TRBJ2-1	.	.
TGTGCCAGCAGCCCTTGGGGAGCGGGGGGATACACCGGGGAGCTGTTTTTT	CASSPWGAGGYTGELFF	TRBV9	TRBJ2-2	.	TRBD2
TGTGCCATCAGTTCCTTACTAGCGGGGGCCTCGGAAAGCACAGATACGCAGTATTTT	CAISSLLAGASESTDTQYF	TRBV10-3	TRBJ2-3	.	TRBD2
TGCGCCAGCAGCCAAGTAGTCCGGGCCGGGGAGCTGTTTTTT	CASSQVVRAGELFF	TRBV4-3	TRBJ2-2	.	.
TGTGCCTGGGACGGGACACGCGATTCCTACGAGCAGTACTTC	CAWDGTRDSYEQYF	TRBV30	TRBJ2-7	.	.
TGTGCCAGCAGTTACCTGTCGGGGGTTGGCTACACCTTC	CASSYLSGVGYTF	TRBV6-6	TRBJ1-2	once	.
TGTGCCAGCAGTTTGGGATTACAGGGGGTGGGAGAAAAACTGTTTTTT	CASSLGLQGVGEKLFF	TRBV28	TRBJ1-4	.	TRBD1
TGCGCCAGCAGCGGAACTAACCACTACGAGCAGTACTTC	CASSGTNHYEQYF	TRBV5-1	TRBJ2-7	.	.
TGTGCCAGCAGCCCGGAGGGGGATAGCAATCAGCCCCAGCATTTT	CASSPEGDSNQPQHF	TRBV5-5	TRBJ1-5	.	.
TGTGCCAGCAGTTGGGGACAGCCCTACGAGCAGTACTTC	CASSWGQPYEQYF	TRBV28	TRBJ2-7	once	TRBD1
TGTGCCAGCAGTTCAAGCCACTTTGGCATTGGCTACACCTTC	CASSSSHFGIGYTF	TRBV27	TRBJ1-2	.	.
TGTGCCAGCAGTTTATTTGGGACAGGCTATGGCTACACCTTC	CASSLFGTGYGYTF	TRBV27	TRBJ1-2	once	TRBD1
TGCGCCAGCAGCCGAATGACTAGCCAAAACGAGCAGTACTTC	CASSRMTSQNEQYF	TRBV4-1	TRBJ2-7	.	TRBD2
TGTGCCAGCAGCTTAGGCGACCCGGACACCGGGGAGCTGTTTTTT	CASSLGDPDTGELFF	TRBV13	TRBJ2-2	.	.
TGTGCCAGCAGCCAAGGGAATCCACCCCTCCACTTT	CASSQGNPPLHF	TRBV14	TRBJ1-6	.	.